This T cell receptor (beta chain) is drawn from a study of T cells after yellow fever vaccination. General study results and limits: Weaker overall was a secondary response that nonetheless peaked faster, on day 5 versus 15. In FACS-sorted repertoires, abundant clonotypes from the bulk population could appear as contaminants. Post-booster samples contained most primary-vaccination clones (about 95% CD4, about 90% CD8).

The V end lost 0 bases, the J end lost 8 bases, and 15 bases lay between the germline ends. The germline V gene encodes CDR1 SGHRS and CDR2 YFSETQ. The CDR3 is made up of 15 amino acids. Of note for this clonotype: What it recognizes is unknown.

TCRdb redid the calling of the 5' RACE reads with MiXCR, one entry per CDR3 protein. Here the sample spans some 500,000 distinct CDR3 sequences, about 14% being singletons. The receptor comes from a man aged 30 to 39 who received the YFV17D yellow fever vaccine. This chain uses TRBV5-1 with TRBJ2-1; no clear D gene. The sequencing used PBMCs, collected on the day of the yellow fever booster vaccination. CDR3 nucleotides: TGCGCCAGCAGCTTGGCAGTTGCTGGCTTCGATGAGCAGTTCTTC. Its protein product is CASSLAVAGFDEQFF.